Listed below are T cell receptor beta chains from one sample, sequenced in a study of T-cell memory formation after mild COVID-19. TCRdb used MiXCR to reprocess the 5' RACE reads, holding one entry per CDR3 protein. The sample consists of about 560,000 distinct CDR3 sequences, about a sixth of them appearing once. Sequenced sample: PBMCs or a T cell subset sorted from them (not recorded which). These TCRs come from an adult woman who had mild COVID-19 (a few samples of this study predate the infection). Cell type and time point are not known. CDR3s include the opening cysteine and the closing phenylalanine or tryptophan. A D gene is named only where the DNA matches it firmly. Expanded clones are given a class, and other clones once, few, many or no size at all.

d_call: -
j_call: TRBJ2-3
v_call: TRBV7-9
clone_size: -
cdr3_aa: CASSLDPFTTSGTFSGF
cdr3_nt: TGTGCCAGCAGCTTGGACCCTTTTACAACTTCCGGGACTTTCAGTGGGTTT

d_call: TRBD1
j_call: TRBJ1-1
v_call: TRBV15
clone_size: few
cdr3_aa: CATSRGVFGQGAVNTEAFF
cdr3_nt: TGTGCCACCAGCAGAGGGGTATTTGGGCAGGGGGCTGTGAACACTGAAGCTTTCTTT

d_call: -
j_call: TRBJ1-1
v_call: TRBV6-5
clone_size: few
cdr3_aa: CASHHSQGAFF
cdr3_nt: TGTGCCAGCCACCATTCCCAGGGGGCTTTCTTT

d_call: -
j_call: TRBJ1-5
v_call: TRBV4-1
clone_size: few
cdr3_aa: CASSQDRVPGMDQPQHF
cdr3_nt: TGCGCCAGCAGCCAAGATAGGGTGCCTGGGATGGATCAGCCCCAGCATTTT

d_call: -
j_call: TRBJ2-1
v_call: TRBV11-2
clone_size: -
cdr3_aa: CASSLDRARDEQFF
cdr3_nt: TGTGCCAGCAGCTTAGACCGGGCCCGCGATGAGCAGTTCTTC

d_call: -
j_call: TRBJ2-2
v_call: TRBV5-5
clone_size: -
cdr3_aa: CASSLAVGTGELFF
cdr3_nt: TGTGCCAGCAGCTTGGCCGTGGGGACCGGGGAGCTGTTTTTT

d_call: TRBD1
j_call: TRBJ2-2
v_call: TRBV6-5
clone_size: -
cdr3_aa: CASSYSDREAAELFF
cdr3_nt: TGTGCCAGCAGTTACTCGGACAGGGAAGCGGCGGAGCTGTTTTTT

d_call: TRBD2
j_call: TRBJ2-3
v_call: TRBV29-1
clone_size: -
cdr3_aa: CSVEGTSGSTDTQYF
cdr3_nt: TGCAGCGTTGAAGGAACTAGCGGGAGTACAGATACGCAGTATTTT

d_call: -
j_call: TRBJ1-5
v_call: TRBV7-9
clone_size: -
cdr3_aa: CASGVPGNQPQHF
cdr3_nt: TGTGCCAGCGGCGTTCCGGGCAATCAGCCCCAGCATTTT

d_call: -
j_call: TRBJ1-1
v_call: TRBV6-5
clone_size: -
cdr3_aa: CASGGPNTEAFF
cdr3_nt: TGTGCCAGCGGTGGGCCGAACACTGAAGCTTTCTTT

d_call: -
j_call: TRBJ2-3
v_call: TRBV9
clone_size: few
cdr3_aa: CASRGDSGTSTDTQYF
cdr3_nt: TGTGCCAGCAGGGGGGATAGCGGAACTAGCACAGATACGCAGTATTTT

d_call: -
j_call: TRBJ1-1
v_call: TRBV18
clone_size: -
cdr3_aa: CASAYNPMNTEAFF
cdr3_nt: TGTGCCAGCGCGTATAACCCTATGAACACTGAAGCTTTCTTT

d_call: TRBD1
j_call: TRBJ2-1
v_call: TRBV29-1
clone_size: few
cdr3_aa: CSAPGQEPTGTYDEQFF
cdr3_nt: TGCAGCGCCCCGGGACAGGAGCCCACTGGGACTTATGATGAGCAGTTCTTC

d_call: -
j_call: TRBJ1-3
v_call: TRBV12-3/TRBV12-4
clone_size: many
cdr3_aa: CASSFTGNSGNTIYF
cdr3_nt: TGTGCCAGCAGTTTTACAGGAAACTCTGGAAACACCATATATTTT

d_call: -
j_call: TRBJ2-5
v_call: TRBV4-1
clone_size: few
cdr3_aa: CASSLGFGGADQETQYF
cdr3_nt: TGCGCCAGCAGCCTCGGGTTCGGCGGTGCCGACCAAGAGACCCAGTACTTC

d_call: -
j_call: TRBJ1-1
v_call: TRBV5-1
clone_size: -
cdr3_aa: CASSFGGWAGATEAFF
cdr3_nt: TGCGCCAGCAGCTTCGGTGGATGGGCTGGGGCCACTGAAGCTTTCTTT

d_call: -
j_call: TRBJ2-3
v_call: TRBV24-1
clone_size: -
cdr3_aa: CATSVPVGRSDTQYF
cdr3_nt: TGTGCCACCAGTGTTCCAGTGGGCAGATCAGATACGCAGTATTTT

d_call: -
j_call: TRBJ2-2
v_call: TRBV21-1
clone_size: -
cdr3_aa: CASSTGTSGRNTGELFF
cdr3_nt: TGTGCCAGCAGCACTGGGACTAGCGGGAGGAACACCGGGGAGCTGTTTTTT

d_call: TRBD2
j_call: TRBJ2-3
v_call: TRBV7-3
clone_size: many
cdr3_aa: CASSPDSGNTDTQYF
cdr3_nt: TGTGCCAGCAGCCCCGATAGCGGGAACACAGATACGCAGTATTTT

d_call: TRBD1
j_call: TRBJ1-1
v_call: TRBV7-2
clone_size: once
cdr3_aa: CASSFWDSRMNTEAFF
cdr3_nt: TGTGCCAGCAGCTTTTGGGACAGCCGCATGAACACTGAAGCTTTCTTT

d_call: TRBD1
j_call: TRBJ2-5
v_call: TRBV18
clone_size: few
cdr3_aa: CASSNDRGLPETQYF
cdr3_nt: TGTGCCAGCTCAAACGACAGGGGGCTTCCGGAGACCCAGTACTTC

d_call: -
j_call: TRBJ2-3
v_call: TRBV5-5
clone_size: -
cdr3_aa: CASSFAGVQGYTQYF
cdr3_nt: TGTGCCAGCAGCTTTGCCGGGGTCCAGGGATATACGCAGTATTTT

d_call: -
j_call: TRBJ2-5
v_call: TRBV7-2
clone_size: few
cdr3_aa: CASSLYRSQETQYF
cdr3_nt: TGTGCCAGCAGCTTATACAGGTCACAAGAGACCCAGTACTTC

d_call: TRBD1
j_call: TRBJ1-5
v_call: TRBV12-3/TRBV12-4
clone_size: few
cdr3_aa: CASSQGQGAQPQHF
cdr3_nt: TGTGCCAGCAGTCAAGGACAGGGGGCTCAGCCCCAGCATTTT

d_call: TRBD1
j_call: TRBJ1-1
v_call: TRBV5-5
clone_size: -
cdr3_aa: CASSSPTGDRHTEAFF
cdr3_nt: TGTGCCAGCAGCTCCCCAACAGGGGATCGGCACACTGAAGCTTTCTTT

d_call: -
j_call: TRBJ2-7
v_call: TRBV18
clone_size: -
cdr3_aa: CASSQLRETYEQYF
cdr3_nt: TGTGCCAGCTCACAGCTCAGGGAAACCTACGAGCAGTACTTC

d_call: -
j_call: TRBJ2-1
v_call: TRBV15
clone_size: -
cdr3_aa: CATSRVAGSYNEQFF
cdr3_nt: TGTGCCACCAGCAGAGTGGCGGGCTCCTACAATGAGCAGTTCTTC

d_call: -
j_call: TRBJ2-4
v_call: TRBV4-2
clone_size: many
cdr3_aa: CASSQAPGAKNIQYF
cdr3_nt: TGTGCCAGCAGCCAAGCCCCGGGAGCCAAAAACATTCAGTACTTC

d_call: -
j_call: TRBJ2-1
v_call: TRBV6-2/TRBV6-3
clone_size: -
cdr3_aa: CASSYRRGASASYNEQFF
cdr3_nt: TGTGCCAGCAGTTACCGCCGAGGCGCGTCGGCCTCCTACAATGAGCAGTTCTTC

d_call: -
j_call: TRBJ2-5
v_call: TRBV7-2
clone_size: -
cdr3_aa: CASSLWGSQGETQYF
cdr3_nt: TGTGCCAGCAGCTTATGGGGGTCCCAGGGAGAGACCCAGTACTTC

d_call: TRBD1
j_call: TRBJ2-1
v_call: TRBV29-1
clone_size: many
cdr3_aa: CSGGTGSTYNEQFF
cdr3_nt: TGCAGCGGGGGGACAGGGAGTACCTACAATGAGCAGTTCTTC

d_call: -
j_call: TRBJ2-7
v_call: TRBV11-2
clone_size: few
cdr3_aa: CASSLEFPGEQYF
cdr3_nt: TGTGCCAGCAGCTTAGAATTTCCGGGGGAGCAGTACTTC

d_call: -
j_call: TRBJ2-7
v_call: TRBV4-3
clone_size: few
cdr3_aa: CASSQGVTSSYEQYF
cdr3_nt: TGCGCCAGCAGCCAAGGAGTTACTAGCAGCTACGAGCAGTACTTC

d_call: -
j_call: TRBJ2-7
v_call: TRBV20-1
clone_size: -
cdr3_aa: CSARDWTESYEQYF
cdr3_nt: TGCAGTGCTAGAGACTGGACTGAGTCCTACGAGCAGTACTTC

d_call: -
j_call: TRBJ1-1
v_call: TRBV15
clone_size: many
cdr3_aa: CATSNVINTEAFF
cdr3_nt: TGTGCCACCAGCAACGTAATTAACACTGAAGCTTTCTTT

d_call: -
j_call: TRBJ2-1
v_call: TRBV24-1
clone_size: -
cdr3_aa: CATNGGSYNEQFF
cdr3_nt: TGTGCCACCAACGGAGGCTCCTACAATGAGCAGTTCTTC

d_call: -
j_call: TRBJ1-1
v_call: TRBV4-1
clone_size: -
cdr3_aa: CASSRRQNMNTEAFF
cdr3_nt: TGCGCCAGCAGCCGGAGACAGAACATGAACACTGAAGCTTTCTTT

d_call: -
j_call: TRBJ1-1
v_call: TRBV6-5
clone_size: -
cdr3_aa: CASSSARGFTEAFF
cdr3_nt: TGTGCCAGCAGTTCTGCCAGGGGTTTCACTGAAGCTTTCTTT

d_call: -
j_call: TRBJ2-3
v_call: TRBV19
clone_size: many
cdr3_aa: CASSIRASLADTQYF
cdr3_nt: TGTGCCAGTAGTATTAGGGCTAGCCTAGCAGATACGCAGTATTTT

d_call: TRBD1
j_call: TRBJ2-3
v_call: TRBV7-8
clone_size: many
cdr3_aa: CATGTGTGVDTQYF
cdr3_nt: TGTGCCACTGGGACGGGGACAGGGGTGGATACGCAGTATTTT

d_call: -
j_call: TRBJ1-1
v_call: TRBV2
clone_size: -
cdr3_aa: CASIQDRNTEAFF
cdr3_nt: TGTGCCAGCATACAGGACAGGAACACTGAAGCTTTCTTT

d_call: -
j_call: TRBJ2-7
v_call: TRBV25-1
clone_size: -
cdr3_aa: CASTEGTPAMKQYF
cdr3_nt: TGTGCCAGCACGGAGGGAACTCCGGCTATGAAGCAGTACTTC

d_call: -
j_call: TRBJ1-2
v_call: TRBV7-8
clone_size: many
cdr3_aa: CASSRDDRVLTF
cdr3_nt: TGTGCCAGCAGTCGAGATGACCGAGTACTAACCTTC

d_call: -
j_call: TRBJ2-6
v_call: TRBV15
clone_size: few
cdr3_aa: CATSRGVLGAGANVLTF
cdr3_nt: TGTGCCACCAGCAGAGGAGTCCTAGGGGCTGGGGCCAACGTCCTGACTTTC

d_call: TRBD1
j_call: TRBJ1-1
v_call: TRBV7-2
clone_size: few
cdr3_aa: CASSLVPGTVTEAFF
cdr3_nt: TGTGCCAGCAGCTTAGTCCCCGGGACAGTCACTGAAGCTTTCTTT

d_call: -
j_call: TRBJ2-7
v_call: TRBV4-2
clone_size: -
cdr3_aa: CASSQEGGDPYEQYF
cdr3_nt: TGTGCCAGCAGCCAAGAAGGGGGGGACCCCTACGAGCAGTACTTC

d_call: -
j_call: TRBJ1-1
v_call: TRBV7-9
clone_size: few
cdr3_aa: CASSLAGHLLEAFF
cdr3_nt: TGTGCCAGCAGCCTAGCGGGCCATCTCCTCGAAGCTTTCTTT

d_call: TRBD1
j_call: TRBJ2-5
v_call: TRBV12-3/TRBV12-4
clone_size: -
cdr3_aa: CASSGRGQGARETQYF
cdr3_nt: TGTGCCAGCAGTGGCCGGGGACAGGGGGCGCGGGAGACCCAGTACTTC

d_call: TRBD1
j_call: TRBJ2-7
v_call: TRBV10-3
clone_size: many
cdr3_aa: CAISRTGTSYEQYF
cdr3_nt: TGTGCCATCAGTCGGACAGGGACATCCTACGAGCAGTACTTC

d_call: TRBD1
j_call: TRBJ1-1
v_call: TRBV12-3/TRBV12-4
clone_size: -
cdr3_aa: CASSFRDRGSEAFF
cdr3_nt: TGTGCCAGCAGTTTCAGGGACAGGGGGTCTGAAGCTTTCTTT

d_call: -
j_call: TRBJ1-4
v_call: TRBV6-6
clone_size: -
cdr3_aa: CASSTREKLFF
cdr3_nt: TGTGCCAGCAGCACAAGGGAAAAACTGTTTTTT

d_call: -
j_call: TRBJ1-6
v_call: TRBV5-4
clone_size: many
cdr3_aa: CASSHILAGEALHF
cdr3_nt: TGTGCCAGCAGCCACATCCTGGCCGGGGAGGCCCTCCACTTT

d_call: TRBD1
j_call: TRBJ2-7
v_call: TRBV4-3
clone_size: -
cdr3_aa: CASSSQDRGRYEQYF
cdr3_nt: TGCGCCAGCAGCTCCCAGGACAGGGGGCGGTACGAGCAGTACTTC

d_call: -
j_call: TRBJ1-5
v_call: TRBV6-2/TRBV6-3
clone_size: -
cdr3_aa: CASSYGPDQGQPQHF
cdr3_nt: TGTGCCAGCAGTTACGGGCCTGATCAAGGGCAGCCCCAGCATTTT

d_call: -
j_call: TRBJ2-3
v_call: TRBV25-1
clone_size: few
cdr3_aa: CASSPPDSDTQYF
cdr3_nt: TGTGCCAGCAGTCCTCCCGATTCAGATACGCAGTATTTT

d_call: TRBD2
j_call: TRBJ2-7
v_call: TRBV20-1
clone_size: -
cdr3_aa: CSASGTSEREQYF
cdr3_nt: TGCAGTGCATCCGGGACTAGCGAGCGGGAGCAGTACTTC

d_call: TRBD1
j_call: TRBJ2-5
v_call: TRBV6-4
clone_size: many
cdr3_aa: CASSDRSVAIGDRGQETQYF
cdr3_nt: TGTGCCAGCAGTGACCGGTCGGTGGCCATTGGGGACAGGGGTCAAGAGACCCAGTACTTC

d_call: -
j_call: TRBJ1-2
v_call: TRBV25-1
clone_size: few
cdr3_aa: CASSEWTENGYTF
cdr3_nt: TGTGCCAGCAGTGAGTGGACAGAGAATGGCTACACCTTC

d_call: TRBD2
j_call: TRBJ2-5
v_call: TRBV12-3/TRBV12-4
clone_size: -
cdr3_aa: CASSSTPLAGGPHGTQYF
cdr3_nt: TGTGCCAGCAGTTCCACTCCGCTAGCGGGAGGGCCTCACGGGACCCAGTACTTC

d_call: TRBD1
j_call: TRBJ2-1
v_call: TRBV6-2/TRBV6-3
clone_size: -
cdr3_aa: CASSQRRQGRYNEQFF
cdr3_nt: TGTGCCAGCAGTCAGCGCCGACAGGGGCGCTACAATGAGCAGTTCTTC